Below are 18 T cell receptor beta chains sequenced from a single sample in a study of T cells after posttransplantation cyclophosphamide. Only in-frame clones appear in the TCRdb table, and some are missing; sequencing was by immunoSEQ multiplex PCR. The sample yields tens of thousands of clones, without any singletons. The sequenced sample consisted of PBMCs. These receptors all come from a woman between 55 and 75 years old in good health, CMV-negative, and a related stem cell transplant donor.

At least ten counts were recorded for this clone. For the CDR3, the DNA is TGCGCCAGCAGCCAAGATCGGTTTAGCTTTGGCTCACCCCTCCACTTT. Amino acids: CASSQDRFSFGSPLHF. This chain connects TRBV4-1 to TRBJ1-6; no definite D call. The CDR3 loop spans 16 amino acids. Trimming took 0 bases from V and 10 from J, leaving 16 bases between them. In germline, CDR1 is MGHRA, CDR2 YSYEKL.

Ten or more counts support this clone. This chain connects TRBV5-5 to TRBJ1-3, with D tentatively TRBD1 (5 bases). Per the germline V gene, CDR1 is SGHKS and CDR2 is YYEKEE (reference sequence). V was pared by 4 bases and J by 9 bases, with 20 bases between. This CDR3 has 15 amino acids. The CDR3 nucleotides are TGTGCCAGCAGCCCACTACAGGCGATCTTTCCCACCATATATTTT. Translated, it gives CASSPLQAIFPTIYF.

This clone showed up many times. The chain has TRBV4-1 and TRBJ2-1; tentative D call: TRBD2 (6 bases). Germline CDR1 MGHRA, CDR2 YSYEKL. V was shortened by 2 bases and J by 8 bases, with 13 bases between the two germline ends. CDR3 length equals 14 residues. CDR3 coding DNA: TGCGCCAGCAGCCAACCGGGAGCAATTGATGAGCAGTTCTTC. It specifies CASSQPGAIDEQFF.

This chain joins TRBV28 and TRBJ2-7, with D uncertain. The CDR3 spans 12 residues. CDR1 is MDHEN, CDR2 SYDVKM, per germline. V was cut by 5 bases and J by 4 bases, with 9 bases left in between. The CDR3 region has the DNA TGTGCCAGCAGTAAGTGGGCTTACGAGCAGTACGTC. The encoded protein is CASSKWAYEQYV.

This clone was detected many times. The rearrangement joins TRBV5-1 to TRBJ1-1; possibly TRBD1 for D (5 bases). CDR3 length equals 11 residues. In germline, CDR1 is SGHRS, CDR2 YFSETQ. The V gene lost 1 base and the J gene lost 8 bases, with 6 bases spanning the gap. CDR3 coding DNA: TGCGCCAGCAGCTTGAACAGGGAAGCTTTCTTT. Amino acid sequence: CASSLNREAFF. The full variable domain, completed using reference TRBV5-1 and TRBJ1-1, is KAGVTQTPRYLIKTRGQQVTLSCSPISGHRSVSWYQQTPGQGLQFLFEYFSETQRNKGNFPGRFSGRQFSNSRSEMNVSTLELGDSALYLCASSLNREAFFGQGTRLTVV.

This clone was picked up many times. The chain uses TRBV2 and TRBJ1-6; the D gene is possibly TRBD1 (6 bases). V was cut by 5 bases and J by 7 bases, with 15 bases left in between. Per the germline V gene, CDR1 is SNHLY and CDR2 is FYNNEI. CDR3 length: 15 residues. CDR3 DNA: TGTGCCAGCAGTTTTCCACAGGGCGGGAATTCACCCCTCCACTTT. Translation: CASSFPQGGNSPLHF.

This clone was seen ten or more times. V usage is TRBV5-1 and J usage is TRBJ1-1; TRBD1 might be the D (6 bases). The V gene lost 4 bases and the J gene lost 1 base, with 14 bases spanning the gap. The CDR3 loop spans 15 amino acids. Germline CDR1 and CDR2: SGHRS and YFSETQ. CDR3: CASSSAGTQNTEAFF. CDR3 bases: TGCGCCAGCAGCAGCGCCGGGACACAGAACACTGAAGCTTTCTTT.

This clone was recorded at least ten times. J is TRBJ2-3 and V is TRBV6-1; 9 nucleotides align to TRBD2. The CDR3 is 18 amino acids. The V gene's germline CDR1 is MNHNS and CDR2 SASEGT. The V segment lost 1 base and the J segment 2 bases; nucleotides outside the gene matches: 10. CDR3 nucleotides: TGTGCCAGCAGTGAAGGGTGGGGTAGCGGGGGATACACAGATACGCAGTATTTT. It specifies CASSEGWGSGGYTDTQYF.

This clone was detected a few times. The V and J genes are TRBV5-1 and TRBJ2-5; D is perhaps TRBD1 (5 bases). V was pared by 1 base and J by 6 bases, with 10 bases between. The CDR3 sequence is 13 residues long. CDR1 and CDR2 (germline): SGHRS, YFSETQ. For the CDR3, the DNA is TGCGCCAGCAGCTTGTCCAGGGCAAAGACCCAGTACTTC. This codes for CASSLSRAKTQYF.

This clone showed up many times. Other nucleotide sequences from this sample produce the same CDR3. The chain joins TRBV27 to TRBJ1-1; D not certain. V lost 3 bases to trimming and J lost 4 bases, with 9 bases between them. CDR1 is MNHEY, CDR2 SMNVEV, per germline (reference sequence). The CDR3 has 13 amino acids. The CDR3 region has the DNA TGTGCCAGCAGTTTTAGGGAGAGCACTGAAGCTTTCTTT. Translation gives CASSFRESTEAFF.

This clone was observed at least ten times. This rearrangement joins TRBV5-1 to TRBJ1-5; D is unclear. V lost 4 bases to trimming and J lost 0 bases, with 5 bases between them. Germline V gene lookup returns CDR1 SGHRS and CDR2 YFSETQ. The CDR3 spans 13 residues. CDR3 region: CASSQNSNQPQHF. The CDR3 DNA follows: TGCGCCAGCAGCCAAAATAGCAATCAGCCCCAGCATTTT. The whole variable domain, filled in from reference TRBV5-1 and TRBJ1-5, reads KAGVTQTPRYLIKTRGQQVTLSCSPISGHRSVSWYQQTPGQGLQFLFEYFSETQRNKGNFPGRFSGRQFSNSRSEMNVSTLELGDSALYLCASSQNSNQPQHFGDGTRLSIL.

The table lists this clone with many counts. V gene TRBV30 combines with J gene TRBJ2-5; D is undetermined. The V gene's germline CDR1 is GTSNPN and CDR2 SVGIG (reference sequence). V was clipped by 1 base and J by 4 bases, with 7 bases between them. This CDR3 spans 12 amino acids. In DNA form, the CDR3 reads TGTGCCTGGAGTGCTAGGAGAGAGACCCAGTACTTC. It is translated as CAWSARRETQYF.

As DNA, the CDR3 is TGTGCCAGCAGCAGAGAGACAGGTTATAATTCACCCCTCCACTTT. Translated, it gives CASSRETGYNSPLHF. This rearrangement joins TRBV7-2 to TRBJ1-6; possible D gene TRBD1, 6 bases. The CDR3 is made up of 15 amino acids. In germline, CDR1 is SGHTA, CDR2 FQGNSA. Trimming removed 5 bases from V and 4 bases from J, with 12 bases in between.

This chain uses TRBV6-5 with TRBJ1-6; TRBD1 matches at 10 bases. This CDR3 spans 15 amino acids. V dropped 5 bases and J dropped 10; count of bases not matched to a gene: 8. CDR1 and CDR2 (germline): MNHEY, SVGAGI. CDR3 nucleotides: TGTGCCAGCAGTCAGGGGACAGGGGTTTGGTCACCCCTCCACTTT. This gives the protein CASSQGTGVWSPLHF.

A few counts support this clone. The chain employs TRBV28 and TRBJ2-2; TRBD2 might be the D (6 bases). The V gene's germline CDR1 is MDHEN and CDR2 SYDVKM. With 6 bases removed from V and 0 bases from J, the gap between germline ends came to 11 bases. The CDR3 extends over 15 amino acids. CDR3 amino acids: CASSRGITNTGELFF. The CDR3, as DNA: TGTGCCAGCAGCCGGGGGATAACGAACACCGGGGAGCTGTTTTTT.

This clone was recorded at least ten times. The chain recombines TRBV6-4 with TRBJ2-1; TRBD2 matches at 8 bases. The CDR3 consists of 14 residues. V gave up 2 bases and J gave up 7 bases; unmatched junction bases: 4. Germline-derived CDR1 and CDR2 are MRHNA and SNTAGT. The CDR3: CASSDMAGGNEQFF. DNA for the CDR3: TGTGCCAGCAGTGACATGGCGGGAGGAAATGAGCAGTTCTTC.

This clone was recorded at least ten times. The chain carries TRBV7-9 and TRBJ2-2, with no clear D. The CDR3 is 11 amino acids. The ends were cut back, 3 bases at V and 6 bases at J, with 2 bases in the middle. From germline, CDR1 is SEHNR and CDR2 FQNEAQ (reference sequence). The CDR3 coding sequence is TGTGCCAGCAGCTTCGCCGGGGAGCTGTTTTTT. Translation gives CASSFAGELFF.

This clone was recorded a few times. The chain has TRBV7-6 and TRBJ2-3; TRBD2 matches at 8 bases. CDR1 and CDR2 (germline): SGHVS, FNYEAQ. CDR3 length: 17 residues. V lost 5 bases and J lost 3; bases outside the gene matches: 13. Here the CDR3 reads CASSGSSGRGETDTQYF. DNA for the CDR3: TGTGCCAGCAGCGGATCAAGCGGGAGAGGTGAAACAGATACGCAGTATTTT.